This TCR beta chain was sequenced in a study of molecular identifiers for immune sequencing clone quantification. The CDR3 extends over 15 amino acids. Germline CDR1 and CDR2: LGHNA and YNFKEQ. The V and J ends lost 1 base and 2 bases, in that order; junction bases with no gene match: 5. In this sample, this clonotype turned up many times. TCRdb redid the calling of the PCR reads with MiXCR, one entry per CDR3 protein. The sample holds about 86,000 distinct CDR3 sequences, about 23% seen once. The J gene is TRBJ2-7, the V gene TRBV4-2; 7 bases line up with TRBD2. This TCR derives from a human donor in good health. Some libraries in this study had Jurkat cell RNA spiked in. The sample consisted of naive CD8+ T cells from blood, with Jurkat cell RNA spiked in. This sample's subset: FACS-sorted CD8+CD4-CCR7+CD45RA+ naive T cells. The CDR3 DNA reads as TGTGCCAGCAGCCAAGCTAGCGGAGGGGCCTACGAGCAGTACTTC. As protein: CASSQASGGAYEQYF.